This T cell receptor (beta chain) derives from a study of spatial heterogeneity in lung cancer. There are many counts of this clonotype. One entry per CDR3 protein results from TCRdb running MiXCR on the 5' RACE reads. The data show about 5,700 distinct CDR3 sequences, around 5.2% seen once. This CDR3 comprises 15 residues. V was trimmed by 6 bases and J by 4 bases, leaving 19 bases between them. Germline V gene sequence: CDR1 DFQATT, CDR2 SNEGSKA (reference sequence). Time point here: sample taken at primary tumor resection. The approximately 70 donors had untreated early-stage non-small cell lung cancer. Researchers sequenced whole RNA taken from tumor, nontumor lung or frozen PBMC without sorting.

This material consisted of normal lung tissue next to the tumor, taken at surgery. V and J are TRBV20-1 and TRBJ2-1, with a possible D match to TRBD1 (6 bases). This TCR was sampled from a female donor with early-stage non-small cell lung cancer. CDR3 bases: TGCAGTGCGTTACAGGGTTCTAGTGCTTACAATGAGCAGTTCTTC. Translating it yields CSALQGSSAYNEQFF.